This T cell receptor (beta chain) emerged from a study of T cell responses to AZD1222 COVID-19 vaccine. This clone was seen just once. Clones were sequenced by immunoSEQ multiplex PCR, and TCRdb holds only the in-frame ones, with some missing. The sample lists more than 250,000 clones, approximately 93% occurring once. The V and J ends lost 2 bases and 2 bases respectively, with 8 bases between them. The germline V gene encodes CDR1 SGHRS and CDR2 YFSETQ. CDR3 length: 14 residues. The chain employs TRBV5-1 and TRBJ2-4; no clear D. The clonotype comes from an adult in good health. The starting material was peripheral blood, obtained on day 0 of AZD1222 vaccination. This CDR3 is CASSLGQPKNIQYF. DNA for the CDR3: TGCGCCAGCAGCTTAGGGCAACCCAAAAACATTCAGTACTTC. Supplemented by reference TRBV5-1 and TRBJ2-4, the full variable domain reads KAGVTQTPRYLIKTRGQQVTLSCSPISGHRSVSWYQQTPGQGLQFLFEYFSETQRNKGNFPGRFSGRQFSNSRSEMNVSTLELGDSALYLCASSLGQPKNIQYFGAGTRLSVL.